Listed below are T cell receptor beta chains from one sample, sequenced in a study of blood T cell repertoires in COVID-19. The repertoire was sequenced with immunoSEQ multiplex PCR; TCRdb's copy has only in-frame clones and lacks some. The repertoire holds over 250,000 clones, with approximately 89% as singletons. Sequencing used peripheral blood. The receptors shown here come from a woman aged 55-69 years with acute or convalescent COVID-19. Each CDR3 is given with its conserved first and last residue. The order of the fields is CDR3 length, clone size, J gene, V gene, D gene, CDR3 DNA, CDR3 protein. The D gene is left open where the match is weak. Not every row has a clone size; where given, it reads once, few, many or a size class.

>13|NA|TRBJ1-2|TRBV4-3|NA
TGCGCCAGCAGCCACGACACAAACTATGGCTACACCTTC
CASSHDTNYGYTF
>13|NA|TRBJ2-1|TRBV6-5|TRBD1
TGTGCCAGCAGTTACAACAGGGGAGAGGAGCAGTTCTTC
CASSYNRGEEQFF
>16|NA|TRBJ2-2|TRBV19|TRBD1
TGTGCCAGTAGTATAAAGCCAGGGGGAAACACCGGGGAGCTGTTTTTT
CASSIKPGGNTGELFF
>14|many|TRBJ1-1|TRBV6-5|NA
TGTGCCAGCAGCAATAGGGGCAGGTATACTGAAGCTTTCTTT
CASSNRGRYTEAFF
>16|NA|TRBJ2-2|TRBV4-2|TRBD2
TGTGCCAGCAGCCAAGTCAGGCGGGGGGGCGGCGGGGAGCTGTTTTTT
CASSQVRRGGGGELFF
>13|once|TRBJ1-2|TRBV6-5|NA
TGTGCCAGCAGTTACTCGGGAGCAATCGGCTACACCTTC
CASSYSGAIGYTF
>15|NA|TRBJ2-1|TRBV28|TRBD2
TGTGCCAGCAGTCATAGGACTAGCGGGACTGTTAAGCAGTTCTTC
CASSHRTSGTVKQFF
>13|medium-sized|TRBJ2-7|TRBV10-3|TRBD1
TGTGCCATCAGTGCCAGGGGGCAGGACGAGCAGTACTTC
CAISARGQDEQYF
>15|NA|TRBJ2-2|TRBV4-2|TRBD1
TGTGCCAGCAGCCAACAGGGGGCAATCCACGGGGAGCTGTTTTTT
CASSQQGAIHGELFF
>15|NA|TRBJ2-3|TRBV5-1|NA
TGCGCCAGCAGCTTGCCGGGACTGAACACAGATACGCAGTATTTT
CASSLPGLNTDTQYF
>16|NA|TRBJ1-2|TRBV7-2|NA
TGTGCCAGCAGCCTCTCTCGGACAGTTGATAAGTATGGCTACACCTTC
CASSLSRTVDKYGYTF
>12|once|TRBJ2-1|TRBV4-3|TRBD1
TGCGCCAGCAGCCAGTACAGGGGAGAGCAGTTCTTC
CASSQYRGEQFF
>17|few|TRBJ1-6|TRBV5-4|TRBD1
TGTGCCAGCAGCACCGGGACAGGGCCTATGAATAATTCACCCCTCCACTTT
CASSTGTGPMNNSPLHF
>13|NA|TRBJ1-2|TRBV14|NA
TGTGCCAGCAGCCCCCAACAGAACTATGGCTACACCTTC
CASSPQQNYGYTF
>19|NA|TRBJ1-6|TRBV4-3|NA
TGCGCCAGCAGCCAAGAGGGAATGGGAGTCGGCGCGGGGAATTCACCCCTCCACTTT
CASSQEGMGVGAGNSPLHF
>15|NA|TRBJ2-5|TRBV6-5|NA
TGTGCCAGCAGTATACAGGGACGGGTAGGGGAGACCCAGTACTTC
CASSIQGRVGETQYF
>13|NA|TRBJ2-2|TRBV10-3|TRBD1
TGTGCCATTGGGACAGCCAACACCGGGGAGCTGTTTTTT
CAIGTANTGELFF
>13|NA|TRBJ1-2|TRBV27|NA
TGTGCCAGCAGTTTAAACGAGGGCTATGGCTACACCTTC
CASSLNEGYGYTF
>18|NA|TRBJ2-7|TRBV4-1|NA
TGCGCCAGCAGCCAAGAACGTCAGGGACACATCCCGCCCTACGAGCAGTACTTC
CASSQERQGHIPPYEQYF
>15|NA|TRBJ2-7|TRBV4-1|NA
TGCGCCAGCAGCCAAGAGTCTGACAGTTCCTACGAGCAGTACTTC
CASSQESDSSYEQYF
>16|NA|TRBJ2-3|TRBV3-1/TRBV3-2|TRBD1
TGTGCCAGCAGCAGGCAGGGGGCGTTTGGCACAGATACGCAGTATTTT
CASSRQGAFGTDTQYF
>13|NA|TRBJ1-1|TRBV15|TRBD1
TGTGCCACCAGCAGTTCAGGGACAGCTGAAGCTTTCTTT
CATSSSGTAEAFF
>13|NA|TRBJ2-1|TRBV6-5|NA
TGTGCCAGCAGTTTCGCTAGTGGTGATGAGCAGTTCTTC
CASSFASGDEQFF
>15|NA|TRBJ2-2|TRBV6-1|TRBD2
TGTGCCAGCAGTGAGCTAGCGGGGGGCACCGGGGAGCTGTTTTTT
CASSELAGGTGELFF
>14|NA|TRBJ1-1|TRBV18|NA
TGTGCCAGCTCACCATCTGAGGGCTCGAGTGAAGCTTTCTTT
CASSPSEGSSEAFF
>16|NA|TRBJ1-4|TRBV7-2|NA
TGTGCCAGCAGCTTAGTCGGGGGATCGGATAATGAAAAACTGTTTTTT
CASSLVGGSDNEKLFF
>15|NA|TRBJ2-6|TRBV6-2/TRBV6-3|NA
TGTGCCAGCAGCCCGTTGAGCTCTGGGGCCAACGTCCTGACTTTC
CASSPLSSGANVLTF
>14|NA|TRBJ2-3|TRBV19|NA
TGTGCCAGTAGTAAATGGCGGAATTCAGATACGCAGTATTTT
CASSKWRNSDTQYF
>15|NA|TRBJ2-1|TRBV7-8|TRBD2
TGTGCCAGCAGTTGGGACCTAGCGGCCTACAATGAGCAGTTCTTC
CASSWDLAAYNEQFF
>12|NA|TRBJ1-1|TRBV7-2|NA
TGTGCCAGCAGCTTACTGTCGGGGGGAGCTTTCTTT
CASSLLSGGAFF
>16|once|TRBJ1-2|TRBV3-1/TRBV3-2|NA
TGTGCCAGCAGCCAAGATTGGGTACAGGGTAGCTATGGCTACACCTTC
CASSQDWVQGSYGYTF
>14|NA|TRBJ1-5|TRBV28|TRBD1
TGTGCCAGCAGTAAGGGACAGCCCAATCAGCCCCAGCATTTT
CASSKGQPNQPQHF
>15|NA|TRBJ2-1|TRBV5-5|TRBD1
TGTGCCAGCAGCTGGGGACAGGGGAAGGGCAATGAGCAGTTCTTC
CASSWGQGKGNEQFF
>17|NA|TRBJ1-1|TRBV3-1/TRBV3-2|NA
TGTGCCAGCAGCCAAGATTTAAGGGGGGGCATAAACACTGAAGCTTTCTTT
CASSQDLRGGINTEAFF
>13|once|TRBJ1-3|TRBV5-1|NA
TGCGCCAGCAGCGTCTACTCTGGAAACACCATATATTTT
CASSVYSGNTIYF
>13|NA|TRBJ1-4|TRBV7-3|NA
TGTGCCAGCAGCTTACGAGTTAATGAAAAACTGTTTTTT
CASSLRVNEKLFF